The clone carrying this T cell receptor beta chain has ten or more counts. Its specificity is not known. These data come from a study of T cell repertoires in cytomegalovirus infection. At the level of the study: It can be stated that public TCR beta signatures indicated CMV infection as well as a matching HLA type.

The CDR3 covers 15 residues. The germline V gene encodes CDR1 MGHRA and CDR2 YSYEKL. Trimming pared 2 bases from V and 7 bases from J, leaving 15 bases between. In TCRdb, the reads were re-called with MiXCR into one record per CDR3 protein. The sample lists some 590,000 distinct CDR3 sequences; about 39% were seen once. J is TRBJ2-1 and V is TRBV4-1, with TRBD2 as a possible D gene (5 bases). The source of this sequence is a human donor in good health (CMV status not recorded). Some clones in this sample may be carry-over from other donors' samples. The specimen comprised cultured PBMCs, sampled from culture after CMV antigen stimulation. The CDR3 DNA reads TGCGCCAGCAGCCAACCTGCCGGGAATGAGAATGAGCAGTTCTTC. Its protein is CASSQPAGNENEQFF.